This T cell receptor beta chain appears in the sequencing data of a study of T cell responses to AZD1222 COVID-19 vaccine. Germline CDR1 and CDR2: SGHAT and FQNNGV. The ends lost 4 bases at V and 1 base at J; junction bases unmatched: 8. This CDR3 has 17 amino acids. For this clone: Its specificity is unknown.

Study-wide results and limits: Only five to seven AZD1222 recipients were seropositive at baseline. Only after the peak T cell response were repertoires sampled. Unmutated variant regions reportedly attract nearly half of all spike-specific TCRs.

Profiling relied on immunoSEQ multiplex PCR, and the TCRdb table lists in-frame clones only, not all of them. The sample consists of about 110,000 clones, approximately 90% of them appearing once. The sequencing here drew on peripheral blood, taken 28 days after the second AZD1222 dose. The clonotype originates from an adult who received the AZD1222 COVID-19 vaccine. This chain links TRBV11-2 with TRBJ2-3; TRBD2 matches at 10 bases. CDR3 protein: CASSSYPSGRGTDTQYF. DNA for the CDR3: TGTGCCAGCAGCTCCTACCCTAGCGGGAGAGGCACAGATACGCAGTATTTT.